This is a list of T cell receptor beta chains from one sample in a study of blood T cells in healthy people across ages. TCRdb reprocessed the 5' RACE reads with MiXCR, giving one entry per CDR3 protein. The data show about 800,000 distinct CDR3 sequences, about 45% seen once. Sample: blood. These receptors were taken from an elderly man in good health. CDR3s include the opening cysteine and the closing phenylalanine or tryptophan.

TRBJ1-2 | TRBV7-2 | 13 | CASSPDRVVGYTF
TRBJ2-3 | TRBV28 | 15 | CASRPDISRTDTQYF
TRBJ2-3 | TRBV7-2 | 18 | CASSKELAGGPGADTQYF
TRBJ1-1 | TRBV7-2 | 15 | CASSLGGGVNTEAFF
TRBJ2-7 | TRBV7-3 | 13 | CASSLREDGEQYF
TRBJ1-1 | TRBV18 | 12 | CASSVGEGEAFF
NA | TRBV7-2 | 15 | CASSLAGLAVGTQYF
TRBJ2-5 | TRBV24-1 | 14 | CATSDLREGREQYF
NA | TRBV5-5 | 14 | CASSSARGTYEQYF
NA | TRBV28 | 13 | CASGQGFDYEQYF
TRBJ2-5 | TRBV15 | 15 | CATSRDISREETQYF
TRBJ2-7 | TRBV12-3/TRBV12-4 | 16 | CASSFAGTSVIYEQYF
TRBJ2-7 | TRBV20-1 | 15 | CSASLPGDVTYEQYF
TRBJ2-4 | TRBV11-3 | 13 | CASSVGPSGIQYF
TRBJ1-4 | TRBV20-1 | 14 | CSAQTGQGDEKLFF
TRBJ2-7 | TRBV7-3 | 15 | CASSLTPSVAYEQYF
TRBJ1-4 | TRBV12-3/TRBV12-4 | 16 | CASSLLFGTANEKLFF
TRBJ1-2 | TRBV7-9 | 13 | CASSGGEFYGYTF
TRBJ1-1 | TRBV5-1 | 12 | CASSFSGLEAFF
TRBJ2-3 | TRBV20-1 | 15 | CSARIPLGVGDTQYF
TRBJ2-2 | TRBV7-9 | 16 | CASSLGSVTRTGELFF
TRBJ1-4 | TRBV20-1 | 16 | CSALPDGGPTNEKLFF
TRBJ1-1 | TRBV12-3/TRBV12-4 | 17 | CASSLYRDGPMNTEAFF
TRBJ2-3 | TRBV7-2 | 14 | CASSFTGDTDTQYF
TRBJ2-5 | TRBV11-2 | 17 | CASSLAGTGILQETQYF
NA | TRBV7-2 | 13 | CASSLLGIQTQYF
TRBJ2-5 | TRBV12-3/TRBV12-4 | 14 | CASSLPPGGETQYF
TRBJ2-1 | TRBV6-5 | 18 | CASSYVRLAGNSYNEQFF
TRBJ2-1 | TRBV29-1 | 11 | CSGGQGNEQFF
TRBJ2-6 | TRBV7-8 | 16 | CASPARGPSGANVLTF
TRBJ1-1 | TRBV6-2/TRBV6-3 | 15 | CASSTTAGANTEAFF
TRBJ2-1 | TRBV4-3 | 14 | CASSQRANYNEQFF
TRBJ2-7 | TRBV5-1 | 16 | CASSLVLGQGAYEQYF
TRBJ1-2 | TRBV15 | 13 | CATSRERNYGYTF
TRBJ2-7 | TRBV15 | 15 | CATSGPERYSYEQYF
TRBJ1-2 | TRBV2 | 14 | CASSLSGGVHGYTF
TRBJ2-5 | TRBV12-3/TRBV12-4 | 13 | CASSPDTQETQYF
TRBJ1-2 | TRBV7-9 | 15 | CASSDPGHINYGYTF
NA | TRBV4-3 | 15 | CASSQEGQGINEQYF
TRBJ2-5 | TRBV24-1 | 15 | CATSDSGGVGETQYF
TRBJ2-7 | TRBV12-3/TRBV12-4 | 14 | CASSYIGEPYEQYF
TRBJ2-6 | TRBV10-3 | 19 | CAISASRGTVFSGANVLTF
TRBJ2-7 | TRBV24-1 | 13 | CATNSGPYNEQYF
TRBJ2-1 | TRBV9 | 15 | CASSVVVAGLNEQFF
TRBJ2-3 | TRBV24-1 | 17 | CATSDGGLVPSTDTQYF
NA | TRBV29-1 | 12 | CSVEDPGGEQYF
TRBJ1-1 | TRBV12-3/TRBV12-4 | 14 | CASSGPGQGVEAFF
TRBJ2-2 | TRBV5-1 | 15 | CASSLLGEAIGELFF
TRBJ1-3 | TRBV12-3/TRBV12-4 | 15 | CASSRIRGRGNTIYF
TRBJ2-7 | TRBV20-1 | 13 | CSAREGTSGTKYF
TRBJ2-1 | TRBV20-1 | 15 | CSARAVVRTYNEQFF
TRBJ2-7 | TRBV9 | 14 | CASSVTADKGEQYF
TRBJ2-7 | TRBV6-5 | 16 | CASSYRPSGVGDEQYF
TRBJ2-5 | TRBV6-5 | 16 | CASSSPTSGRKETQYF
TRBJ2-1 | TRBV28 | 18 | CASSFSASGRALGNEQFF
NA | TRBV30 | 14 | CAWRGPGNLNEQYF
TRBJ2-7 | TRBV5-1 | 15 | CASSLGLNDYNEQYF